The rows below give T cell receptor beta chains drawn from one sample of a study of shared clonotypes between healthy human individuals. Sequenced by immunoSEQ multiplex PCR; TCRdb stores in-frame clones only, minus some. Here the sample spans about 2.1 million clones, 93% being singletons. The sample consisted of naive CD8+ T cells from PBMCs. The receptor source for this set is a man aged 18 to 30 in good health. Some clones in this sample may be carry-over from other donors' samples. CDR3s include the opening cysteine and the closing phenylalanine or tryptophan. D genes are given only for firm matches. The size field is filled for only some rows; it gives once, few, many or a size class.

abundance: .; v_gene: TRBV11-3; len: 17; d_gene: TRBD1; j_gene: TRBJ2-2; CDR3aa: CASSSKADRANTGELFF; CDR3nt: TGTGCCAGCAGCTCTAAAGCGGACAGGGCGAACACCGGGGAGCTGTTTTTT
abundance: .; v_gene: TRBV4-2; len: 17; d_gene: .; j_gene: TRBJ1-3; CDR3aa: CASSQDGEGISGNTIYF; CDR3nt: TGTGCCAGCAGCCAAGACGGGGAAGGGATCTCTGGAAACACCATATATTTT
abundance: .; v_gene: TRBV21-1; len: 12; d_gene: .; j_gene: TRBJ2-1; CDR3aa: CASSKRNNEQFF; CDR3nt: TGTGCCAGCAGCAAGCGGAACAATGAGCAGTTCTTC
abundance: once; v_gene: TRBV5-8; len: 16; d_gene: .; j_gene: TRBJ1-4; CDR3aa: CASSRRTGFVYEKLFF; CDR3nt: TGTGCCAGCAGCAGGCGAACAGGGTTTGTTTATGAAAAACTGTTTTTT
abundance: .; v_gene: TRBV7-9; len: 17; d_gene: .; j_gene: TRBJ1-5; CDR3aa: CASSLGFGGHDNQPQHF; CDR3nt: TGTGCCAGCAGCTTAGGATTCGGAGGGCACGATAATCAGCCCCAGCATTTT
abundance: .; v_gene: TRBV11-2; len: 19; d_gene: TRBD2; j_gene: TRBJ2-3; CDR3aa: CASSLPYGGLAGSTDTQYF; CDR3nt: TGTGCCAGCAGCTTACCCTATGGGGGACTAGCGGGCAGCACAGATACGCAGTATTTT
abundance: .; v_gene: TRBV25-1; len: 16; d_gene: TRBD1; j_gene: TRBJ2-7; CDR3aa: CASSGGFRDRGYEQYF; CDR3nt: TGTGCCAGCAGTGGTGGATTCCGGGACAGGGGCTACGAGCAGTACTTC
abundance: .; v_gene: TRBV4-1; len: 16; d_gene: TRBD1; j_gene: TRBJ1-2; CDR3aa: CASSQAATGVRYGYTF; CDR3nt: TGCGCCAGCAGCCAAGCTGCAACAGGGGTTAGGTATGGCTACACCTTC
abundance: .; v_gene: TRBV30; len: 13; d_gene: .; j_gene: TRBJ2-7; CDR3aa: CAWSGGVVGEQYF; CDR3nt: TGTGCCTGGAGTGGAGGGGTAGTAGGCGAGCAGTACTTC
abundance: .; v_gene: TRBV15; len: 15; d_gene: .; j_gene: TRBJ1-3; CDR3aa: CATSVGQADGNTIYF; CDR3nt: TGTGCCACCAGCGTGGGACAAGCAGATGGAAACACCATATATTTT
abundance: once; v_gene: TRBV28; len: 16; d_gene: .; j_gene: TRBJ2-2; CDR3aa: CASSFLPDRNTGELFF; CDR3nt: TGTGCCAGCAGTTTCTTGCCAGACCGGAACACCGGGGAGCTGTTTTTT
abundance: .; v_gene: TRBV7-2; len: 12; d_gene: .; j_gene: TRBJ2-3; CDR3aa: CASSRRTDTQYF; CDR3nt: TGTGCCAGCAGCCGCCGCACAGATACGCAGTATTTT
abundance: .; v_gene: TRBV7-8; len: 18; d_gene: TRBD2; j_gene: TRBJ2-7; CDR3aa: CASSFGLAGVDMPYEQYF; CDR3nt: TGTGCCAGCAGCTTCGGACTAGCGGGAGTAGATATGCCCTACGAGCAGTACTTC
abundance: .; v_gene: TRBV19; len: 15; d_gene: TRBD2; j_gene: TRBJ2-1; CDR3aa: CASSLTSGSFNEQFF; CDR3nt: TGTGCCAGTAGTCTCACTAGCGGGAGTTTCAATGAGCAGTTCTTC
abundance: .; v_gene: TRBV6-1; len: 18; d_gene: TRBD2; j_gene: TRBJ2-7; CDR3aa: CASSDLPGLARSSYEQYF; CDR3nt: TGTGCCAGCAGTGATCTGCCGGGACTAGCGAGGAGCTCCTACGAGCAGTACTTC
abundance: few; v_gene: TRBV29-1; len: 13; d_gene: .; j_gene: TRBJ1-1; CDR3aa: CSVVGWAGTEAFF; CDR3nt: TGCAGCGTTGTTGGTTGGGCCGGGACTGAAGCTTTCTTT
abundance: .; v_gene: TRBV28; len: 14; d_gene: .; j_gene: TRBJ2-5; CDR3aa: CASSLESPRETQYF; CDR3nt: TGTGCCAGCAGCTTAGAGTCCCCGCGGGAGACCCAGTACTTC
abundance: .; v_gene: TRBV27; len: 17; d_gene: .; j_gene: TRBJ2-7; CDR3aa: CASSLLSPVQGVYEQYF; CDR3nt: TGTGCCAGCAGTTTATTATCCCCGGTACAGGGAGTGTACGAGCAGTACTTC
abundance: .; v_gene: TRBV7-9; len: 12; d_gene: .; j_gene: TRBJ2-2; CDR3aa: CASSPNTGELFF; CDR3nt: TGTGCCAGCAGCCCCAACACCGGGGAGCTGTTTTTT
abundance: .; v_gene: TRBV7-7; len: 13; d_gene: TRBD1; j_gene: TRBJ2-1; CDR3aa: CASSLVRTGEEFF; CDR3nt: TGTGCCAGCAGCTTAGTGAGGACAGGGGAGGAGTTCTTC
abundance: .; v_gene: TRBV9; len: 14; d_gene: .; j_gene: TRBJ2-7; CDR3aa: CASSVGDYSYEQYF; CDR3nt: TGTGCCAGCAGCGTAGGTGACTACTCCTACGAGCAGTACTTC
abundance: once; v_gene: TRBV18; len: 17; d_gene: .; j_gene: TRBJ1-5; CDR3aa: CASSLDTHVYSNQPQHF; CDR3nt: TGTGCCAGCTCACTCGACACCCACGTATATAGCAATCAGCCCCAGCATTTT
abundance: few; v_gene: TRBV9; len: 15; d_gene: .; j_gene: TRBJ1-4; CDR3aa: CASSVVGGTNEKLFF; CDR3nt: TGTGCCAGCAGCGTAGTCGGGGGAACTAATGAAAAACTGTTTTTT
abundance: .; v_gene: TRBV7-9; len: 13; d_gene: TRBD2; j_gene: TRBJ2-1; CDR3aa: CASSSGLGDEQFF; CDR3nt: TGTGCCAGCAGCTCAGGACTAGGTGATGAGCAGTTCTTC
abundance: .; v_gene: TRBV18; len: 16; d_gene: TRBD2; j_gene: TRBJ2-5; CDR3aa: CASSRTSGGLTETQYF; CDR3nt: TGTGCCAGCTCGCGGACTAGCGGAGGGCTGACGGAGACCCAGTACTTC
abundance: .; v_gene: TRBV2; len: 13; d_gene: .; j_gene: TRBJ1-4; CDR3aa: CASRPATNEKLFF; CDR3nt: TGTGCCAGTCGACCGGCAACTAATGAAAAACTGTTTTTT
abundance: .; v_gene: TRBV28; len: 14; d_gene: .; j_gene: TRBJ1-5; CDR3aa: CASIPGGPYQPQHF; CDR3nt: TGTGCCAGCATTCCGGGGGGCCCCTATCAGCCCCAGCATTTT
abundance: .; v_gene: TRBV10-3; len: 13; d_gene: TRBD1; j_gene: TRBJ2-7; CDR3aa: CATTPGGLNEQYF; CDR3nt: TGTGCCACCACCCCAGGGGGCTTAAACGAGCAGTACTTC
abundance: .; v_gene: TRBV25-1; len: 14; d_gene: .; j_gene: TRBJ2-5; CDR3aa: CASSERDWGETQYF; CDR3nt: TGTGCCAGCAGTGAACGGGACTGGGGGGAGACCCAGTACTTC
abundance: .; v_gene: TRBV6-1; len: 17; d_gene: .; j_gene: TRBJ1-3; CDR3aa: CASSEASHGRSGNTIYF; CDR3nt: TGTGCCAGCAGTGAAGCGTCTCACGGCCGCTCTGGAAACACCATATATTTT
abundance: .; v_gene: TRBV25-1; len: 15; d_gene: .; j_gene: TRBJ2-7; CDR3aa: CASSVATIWAYEQYF; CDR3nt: TGTGCCAGCAGTGTAGCGACCATCTGGGCCTACGAGCAGTACTTC
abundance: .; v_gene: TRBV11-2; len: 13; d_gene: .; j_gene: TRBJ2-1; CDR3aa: CASRHMEGNEQFF; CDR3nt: TGTGCCAGCAGACACATGGAGGGAAATGAGCAGTTCTTC
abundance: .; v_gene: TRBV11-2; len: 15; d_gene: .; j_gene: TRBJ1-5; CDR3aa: CASSLGPGSNQPQHF; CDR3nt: TGTGCCAGCAGCTTAGGACCAGGGAGCAATCAGCCCCAGCATTTT
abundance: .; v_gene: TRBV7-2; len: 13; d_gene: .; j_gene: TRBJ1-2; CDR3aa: CASSPGTIWGYTF; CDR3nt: TGTGCCAGCAGCCCCGGGACAATTTGGGGCTACACCTTC
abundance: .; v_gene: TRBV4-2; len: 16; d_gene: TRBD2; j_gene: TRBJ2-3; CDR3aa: CASSQDPGLGTDTQYF; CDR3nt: TGTGCCAGCAGCCAAGATCCGGGACTAGGCACAGATACGCAGTATTTT
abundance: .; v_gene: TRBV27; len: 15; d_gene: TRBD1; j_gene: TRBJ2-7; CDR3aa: CASSVTGQGWHEQYF; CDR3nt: TGTGCCAGCAGCGTAACGGGACAGGGGTGGCACGAGCAGTACTTC
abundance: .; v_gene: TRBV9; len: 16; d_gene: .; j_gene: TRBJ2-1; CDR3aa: CASSATYRSSYNEQFF; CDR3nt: TGTGCCAGCAGCGCCACGTACCGGAGCTCCTACAATGAGCAGTTCTTC
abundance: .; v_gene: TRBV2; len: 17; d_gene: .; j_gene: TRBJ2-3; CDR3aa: CASDNKNRDGSTDTQYF; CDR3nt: TGTGCCAGCGATAATAAAAACCGGGACGGAAGCACAGATACGCAGTATTTT
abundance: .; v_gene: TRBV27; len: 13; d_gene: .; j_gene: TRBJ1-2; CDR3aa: CASSLLQGEGYTF; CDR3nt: TGTGCCAGCAGTTTATTACAGGGTGAGGGCTACACCTTC
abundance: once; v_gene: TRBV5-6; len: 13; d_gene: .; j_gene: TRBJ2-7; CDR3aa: CASSLVLALEQYF; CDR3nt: TGTGCCAGCAGCTTGGTTCTAGCCCTCGAGCAGTACTTC
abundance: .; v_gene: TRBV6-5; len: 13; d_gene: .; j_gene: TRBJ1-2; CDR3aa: CASSYSRRDGYTF; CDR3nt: TGTGCCAGCAGTTACTCGAGGAGGGATGGCTACACCTTC
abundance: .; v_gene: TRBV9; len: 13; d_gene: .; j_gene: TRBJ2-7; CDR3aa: CASSVTPFYEQYF; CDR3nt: TGTGCCAGCAGCGTTACCCCCTTCTACGAGCAGTACTTC
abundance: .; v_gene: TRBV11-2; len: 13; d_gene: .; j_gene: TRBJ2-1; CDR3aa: CASSSGNYNEQFF; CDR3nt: TGTGCCAGCAGCTCCGGGAACTACAATGAGCAGTTCTTC
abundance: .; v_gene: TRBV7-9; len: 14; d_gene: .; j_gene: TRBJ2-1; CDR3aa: CASRPGSSYNEQFF; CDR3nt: TGTGCCAGCAGACCGGGAAGCTCCTACAATGAGCAGTTCTTC
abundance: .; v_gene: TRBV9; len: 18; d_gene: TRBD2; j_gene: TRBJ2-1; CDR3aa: CASSVDRTSGSFYNEQFF; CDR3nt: TGTGCCAGCAGCGTAGATAGGACTAGCGGGAGTTTCTACAATGAGCAGTTCTTC
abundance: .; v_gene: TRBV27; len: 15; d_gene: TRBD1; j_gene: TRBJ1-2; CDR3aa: CASSPQDRGFHGYTF; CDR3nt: TGTGCCAGCAGTCCCCAGGACAGGGGATTTCATGGCTACACCTTC
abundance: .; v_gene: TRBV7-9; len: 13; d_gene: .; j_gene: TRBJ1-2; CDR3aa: CASSLGSGDGYTF; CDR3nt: TGTGCCAGCAGCTTAGGGTCCGGGGATGGCTACACCTTC
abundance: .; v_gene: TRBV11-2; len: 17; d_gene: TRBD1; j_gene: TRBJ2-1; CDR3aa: CASSLVFWDRYDNEQFF; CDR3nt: TGTGCCAGCAGCTTAGTTTTTTGGGACAGATATGACAATGAGCAGTTCTTC
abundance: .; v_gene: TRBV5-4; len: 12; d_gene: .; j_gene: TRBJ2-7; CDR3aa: CASSLFSYEQYF; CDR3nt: TGTGCCAGCAGCTTGTTTTCCTACGAGCAGTACTTC
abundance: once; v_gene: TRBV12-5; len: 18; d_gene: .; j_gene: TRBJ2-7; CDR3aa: CASGSPSPPGTDSYEQYF; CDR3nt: TGTGCTAGTGGTTCCCCCTCTCCCCCCGGGACCGATTCCTACGAGCAGTACTTC
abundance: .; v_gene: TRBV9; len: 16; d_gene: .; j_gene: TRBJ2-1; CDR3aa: CASSVAGTSSYNEQFF; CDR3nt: TGTGCCAGCAGCGTAGCGGGGACGAGCTCCTACAATGAGCAGTTCTTC
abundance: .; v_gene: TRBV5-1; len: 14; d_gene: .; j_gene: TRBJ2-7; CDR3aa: CASNPLANSYEQYF; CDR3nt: TGCGCCAGCAACCCCCTAGCAAACTCCTACGAGCAGTACTTC
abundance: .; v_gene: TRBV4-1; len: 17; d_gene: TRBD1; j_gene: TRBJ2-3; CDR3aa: CASSQGLGTGLTDTQYF; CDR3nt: TGCGCCAGCAGCCAAGGCTTGGGGACAGGGCTCACAGATACGCAGTATTTT
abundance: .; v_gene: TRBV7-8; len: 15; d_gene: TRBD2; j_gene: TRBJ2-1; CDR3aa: CASSKGSGAYNEQFF; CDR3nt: TGTGCCAGCAGCAAAGGTAGCGGGGCCTACAATGAGCAGTTCTTC
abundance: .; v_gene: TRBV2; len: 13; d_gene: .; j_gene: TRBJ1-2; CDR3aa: CASSSGGLSGYTF; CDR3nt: TGTGCCAGCAGCTCGGGGGGTTTGAGTGGCTACACCTTC
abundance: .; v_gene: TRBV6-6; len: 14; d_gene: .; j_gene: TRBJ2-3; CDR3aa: CASSYSSNPDTQYF; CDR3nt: TGTGCCAGCAGTTACTCGTCTAACCCAGATACGCAGTATTTT